Included here is one TCR beta chain sequence, with context. Original methodology: Amplifying reference gene primers gave estimates of nucleated cell counts. Data came from immunoSEQ multiplex PCR; TCRdb stores just in-frame clones and leaves some out. V and J calls and clone size come straight from that table; D and trimming were deduced from the DNA. The sample consists of about 100,000 clones, about 82% of them appearing once. The CDR3 runs 14 residues. Looked up from germline, CDR1 is SGHNT and CDR2 is YENEEA. Losses at the gene ends were 5 bases for V and 6 bases for J; bases not matched to a gene: 9. This sample is part of a study of blood T cell repertoires in COVID-19. Study-wide context: Sources were T cells, B-cell-depleted T cells, or PBMCs; the material itself was cDNA or gDNA.

V is TRBV11-3 and J is TRBJ2-7; 8 nucleotides align to TRBD1. Sequencing used peripheral blood. The TCR sequence derives from a man between 50 and 59 years old with active or convalescent COVID-19. The CDR3 DNA sequence: TGTGCCAGCAGCCGGGGACAGGCCGTCGCCGAGCAGTACTTC. Translated: CASSRGQAVAEQYF.